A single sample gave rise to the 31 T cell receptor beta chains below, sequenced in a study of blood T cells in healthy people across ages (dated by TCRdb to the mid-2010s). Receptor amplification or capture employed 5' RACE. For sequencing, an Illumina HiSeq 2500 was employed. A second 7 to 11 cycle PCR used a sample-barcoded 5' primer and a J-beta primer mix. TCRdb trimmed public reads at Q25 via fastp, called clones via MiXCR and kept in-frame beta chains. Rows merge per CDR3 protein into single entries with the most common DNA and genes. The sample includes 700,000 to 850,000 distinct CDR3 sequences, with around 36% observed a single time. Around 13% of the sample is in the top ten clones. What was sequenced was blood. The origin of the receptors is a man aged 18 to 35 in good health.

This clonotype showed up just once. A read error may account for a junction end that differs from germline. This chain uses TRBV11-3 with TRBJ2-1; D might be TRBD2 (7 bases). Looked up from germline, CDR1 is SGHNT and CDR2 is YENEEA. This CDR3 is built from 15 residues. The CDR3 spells CASSHGGAIYNEQFF. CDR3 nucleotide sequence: TGCGCCAGCAGCCATGGGGGGGCGATTTACAATGAGCAGTTCTTC.

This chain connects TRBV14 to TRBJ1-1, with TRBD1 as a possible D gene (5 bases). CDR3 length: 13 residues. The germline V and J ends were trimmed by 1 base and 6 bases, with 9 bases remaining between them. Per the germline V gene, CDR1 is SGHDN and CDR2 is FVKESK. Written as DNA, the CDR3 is TGTGCCAGCAGCCAAGCGCTGGGGGCTGAAGCTTTCTTT. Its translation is CASSQALGAEAFF.

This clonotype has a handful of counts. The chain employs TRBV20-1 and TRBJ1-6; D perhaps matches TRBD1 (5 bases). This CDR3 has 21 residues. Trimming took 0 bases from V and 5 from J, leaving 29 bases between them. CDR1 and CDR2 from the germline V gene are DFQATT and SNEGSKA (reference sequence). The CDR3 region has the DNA TGCAGTGCTAGAGATATAAATTGGGCAGGAACATCAGGGATTAATAATTCACCCCTCCACTTT. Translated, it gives CSARDINWAGTSGINNSPLHF.

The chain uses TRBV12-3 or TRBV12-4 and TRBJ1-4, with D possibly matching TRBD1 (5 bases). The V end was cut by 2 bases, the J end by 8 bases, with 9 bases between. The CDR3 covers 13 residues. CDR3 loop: CASSLIGVEKLFF. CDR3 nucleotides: TGTGCCAGCAGTTTAATAGGGGTAGAAAAACTGTTTTTT.

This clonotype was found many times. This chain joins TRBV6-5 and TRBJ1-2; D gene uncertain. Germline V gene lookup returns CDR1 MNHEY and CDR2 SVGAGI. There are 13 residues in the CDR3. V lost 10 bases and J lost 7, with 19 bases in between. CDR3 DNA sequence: TGTGCCACCTCGCCTGGAAAGGAAAGTGGCTACACCTTC. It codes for CATSPGKESGYTF.

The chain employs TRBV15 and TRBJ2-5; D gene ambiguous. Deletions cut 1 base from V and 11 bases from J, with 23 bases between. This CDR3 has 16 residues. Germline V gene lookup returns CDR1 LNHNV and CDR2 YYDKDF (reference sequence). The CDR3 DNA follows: TGTGCCACCAGCAGAGCCACCCGTCCCGATACCAATGAGCAGTACTTC. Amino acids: CATSRATRPDTNEQYF.

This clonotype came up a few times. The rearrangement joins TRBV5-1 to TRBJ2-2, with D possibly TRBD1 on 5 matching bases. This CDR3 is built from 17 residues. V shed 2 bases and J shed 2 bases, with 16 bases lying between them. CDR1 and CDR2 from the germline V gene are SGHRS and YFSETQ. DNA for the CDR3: TGCGCCAGCAGCTTCCACTCAGGGCTAGTCAACACCGGGGAGCTGTTTTTT. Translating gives CASSFHSGLVNTGELFF.

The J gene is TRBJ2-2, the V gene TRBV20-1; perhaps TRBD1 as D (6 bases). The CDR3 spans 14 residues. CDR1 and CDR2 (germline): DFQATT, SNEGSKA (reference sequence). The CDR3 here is CSASGPGVPGELFF. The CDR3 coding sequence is TGCAGCGCCAGCGGACCAGGGGTTCCCGGGGAGCTGTTTTTT.

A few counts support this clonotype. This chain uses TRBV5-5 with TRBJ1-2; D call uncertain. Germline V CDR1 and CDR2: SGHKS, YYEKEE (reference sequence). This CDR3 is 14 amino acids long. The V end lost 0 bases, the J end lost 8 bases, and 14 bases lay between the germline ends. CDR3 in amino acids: CASSLDLRPGGYTF. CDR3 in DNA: TGTGCCAGCAGCTTGGATCTCCGTCCGGGGGGCTACACCTTC. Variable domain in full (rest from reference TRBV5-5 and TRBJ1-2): DAGVTQSPTHLIKTRGQQVTLRCSPISGHKSVSWYQQVLGQGPQFIFQYYEKEERGRGNFPDRFSARQFPNYSSELNVNALLLGDSALYLCASSLDLRPGGYTFGSGTRLTVV.

This chain's CDR3 is CASSKGGRPDTEAFF. In DNA, the CDR3 is TGTGCCAGCAGCAAAGGAGGCCGGCCCGACACTGAAGCTTTCTTT. This chain links TRBV21-1 with TRBJ1-1. TRBV21-1 is given as a pseudogene. The CDR3 consists of 15 residues.

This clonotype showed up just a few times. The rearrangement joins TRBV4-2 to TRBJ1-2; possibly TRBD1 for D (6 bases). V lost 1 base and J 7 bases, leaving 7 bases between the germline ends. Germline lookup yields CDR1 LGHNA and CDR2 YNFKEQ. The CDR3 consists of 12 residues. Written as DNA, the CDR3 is TGTGCCAGCAGCCAAGCACAGGGTGGCTACACCTTC. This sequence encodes CASSQAQGGYTF.

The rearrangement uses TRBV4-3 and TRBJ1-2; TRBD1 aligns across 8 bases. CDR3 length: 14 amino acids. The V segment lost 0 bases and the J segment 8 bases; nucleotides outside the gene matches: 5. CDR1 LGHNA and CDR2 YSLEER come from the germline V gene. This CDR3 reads CASSQDLTGEGYTF. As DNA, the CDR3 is TGCGCCAGCAGCCAAGATCTGACAGGGGAAGGCTACACCTTC.

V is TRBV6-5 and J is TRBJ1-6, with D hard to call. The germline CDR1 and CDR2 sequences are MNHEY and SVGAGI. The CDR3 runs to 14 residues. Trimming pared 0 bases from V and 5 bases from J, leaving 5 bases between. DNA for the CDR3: TGTGCCAGCAGTTACTCCAGTGATAATTCACCCCTCCACTTT. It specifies CASSYSSDNSPLHF.

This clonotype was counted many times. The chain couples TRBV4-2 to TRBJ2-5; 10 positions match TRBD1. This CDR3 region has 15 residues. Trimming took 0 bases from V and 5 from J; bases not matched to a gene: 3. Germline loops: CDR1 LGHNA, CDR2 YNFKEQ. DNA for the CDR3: TGTGCCAGCAGCCAAGATCGGGACAGGGGTGAGACCCAGTACTTC. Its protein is CASSQDRDRGETQYF.

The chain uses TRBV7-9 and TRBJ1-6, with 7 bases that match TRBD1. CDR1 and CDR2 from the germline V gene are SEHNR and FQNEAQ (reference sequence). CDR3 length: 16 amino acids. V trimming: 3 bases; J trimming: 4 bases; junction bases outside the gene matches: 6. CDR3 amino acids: CASSFGTAKYNSPLHF. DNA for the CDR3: TGTGCCAGCAGCTTCGGGACAGCGAAATATAATTCACCCCTCCACTTT.

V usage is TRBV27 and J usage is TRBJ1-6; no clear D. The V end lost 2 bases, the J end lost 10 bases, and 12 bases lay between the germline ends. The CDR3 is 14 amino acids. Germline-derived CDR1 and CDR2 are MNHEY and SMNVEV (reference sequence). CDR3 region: CASSLQGFGSPLHF. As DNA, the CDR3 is TGTGCCAGCAGTTTACAAGGGTTTGGGTCACCCCTCCACTTT.

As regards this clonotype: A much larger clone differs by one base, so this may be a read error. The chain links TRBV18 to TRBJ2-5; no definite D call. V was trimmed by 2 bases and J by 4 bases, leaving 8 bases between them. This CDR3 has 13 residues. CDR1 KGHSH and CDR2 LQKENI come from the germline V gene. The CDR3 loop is CASSPSTIETQYF. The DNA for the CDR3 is TGTGCCAGCTCACCAAGTACCATAGAGACCCAGTACTTC.

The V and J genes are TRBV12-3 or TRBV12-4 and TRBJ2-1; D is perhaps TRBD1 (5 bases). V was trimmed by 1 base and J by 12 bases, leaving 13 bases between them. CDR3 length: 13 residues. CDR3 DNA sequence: TGTGCCAGCAGTTTAGATAGGGGATCGGGGCAGTTCTTC. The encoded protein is CASSLDRGSGQFF.

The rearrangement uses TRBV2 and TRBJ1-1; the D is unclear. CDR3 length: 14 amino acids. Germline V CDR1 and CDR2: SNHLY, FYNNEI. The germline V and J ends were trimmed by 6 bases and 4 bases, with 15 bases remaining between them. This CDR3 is CASSHLIDGTEAFF. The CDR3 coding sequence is TGTGCCAGCAGCCACCTAATAGATGGCACTGAAGCTTTCTTT.

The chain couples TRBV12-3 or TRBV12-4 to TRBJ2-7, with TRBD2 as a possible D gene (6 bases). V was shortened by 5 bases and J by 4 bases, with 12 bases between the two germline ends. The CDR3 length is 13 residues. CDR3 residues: CASSLWGEYEQYF. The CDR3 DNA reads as TGTGCCAGCAGTCTATGGGGGGAATACGAGCAGTACTTC.

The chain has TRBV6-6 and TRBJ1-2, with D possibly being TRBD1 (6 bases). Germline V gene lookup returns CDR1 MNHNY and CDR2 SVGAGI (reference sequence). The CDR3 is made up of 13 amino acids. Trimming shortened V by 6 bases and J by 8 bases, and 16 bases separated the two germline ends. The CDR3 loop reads CASRPDRRWGYTF. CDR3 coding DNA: TGTGCCAGCAGACCTGACAGGCGCTGGGGCTACACCTTC.

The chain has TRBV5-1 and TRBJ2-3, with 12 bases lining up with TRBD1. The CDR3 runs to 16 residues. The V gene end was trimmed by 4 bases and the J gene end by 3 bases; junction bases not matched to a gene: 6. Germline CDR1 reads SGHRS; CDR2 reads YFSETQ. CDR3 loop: CASSIGTGGETDTQYF. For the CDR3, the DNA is TGCGCCAGCAGCATTGGGACAGGGGGCGAAACAGATACGCAGTATTTT.

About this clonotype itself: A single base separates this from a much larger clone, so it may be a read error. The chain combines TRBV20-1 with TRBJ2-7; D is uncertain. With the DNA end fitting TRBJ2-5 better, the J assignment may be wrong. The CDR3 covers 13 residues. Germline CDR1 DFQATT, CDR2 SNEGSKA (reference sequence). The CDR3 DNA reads TGCAGTGTATTAGGCTCCGGCCAAGTGACCCAGTACTTC. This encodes CSVLGSGQVTQYF.

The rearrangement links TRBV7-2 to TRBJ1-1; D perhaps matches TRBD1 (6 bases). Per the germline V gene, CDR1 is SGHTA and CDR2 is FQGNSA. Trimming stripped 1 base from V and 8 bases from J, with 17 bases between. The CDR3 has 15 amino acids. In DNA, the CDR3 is TGTGCCAGCAGCTTAGGGGGGCCAGGGAAGGGGGAAGCTTTCTTT. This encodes CASSLGGPGKGEAFF.

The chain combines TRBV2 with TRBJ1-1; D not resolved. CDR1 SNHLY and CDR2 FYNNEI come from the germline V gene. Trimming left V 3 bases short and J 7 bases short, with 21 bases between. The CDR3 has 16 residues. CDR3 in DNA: TGTGCCAGCAGTGATTCTGTCGAGAAAGGGAAAGGTGAAGCTTTCTTT. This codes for CASSDSVEKGKGEAFF.

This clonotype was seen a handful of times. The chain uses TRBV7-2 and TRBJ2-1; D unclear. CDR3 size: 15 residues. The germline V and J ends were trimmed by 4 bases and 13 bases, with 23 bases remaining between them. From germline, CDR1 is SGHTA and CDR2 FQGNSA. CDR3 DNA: TGTGCCAGCAGCTCCCCGGAGCCCATCCAAGAGACCCAGTTCTTC. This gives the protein CASSSPEPIQETQFF.

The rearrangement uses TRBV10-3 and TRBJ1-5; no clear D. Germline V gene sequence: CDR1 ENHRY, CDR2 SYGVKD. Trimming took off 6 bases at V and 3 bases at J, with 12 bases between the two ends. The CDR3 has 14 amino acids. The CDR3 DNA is TGTGCCATCAGACCGGACGGGTCCAATCAGCCCCAGCATTTT. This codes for CAIRPDGSNQPQHF.

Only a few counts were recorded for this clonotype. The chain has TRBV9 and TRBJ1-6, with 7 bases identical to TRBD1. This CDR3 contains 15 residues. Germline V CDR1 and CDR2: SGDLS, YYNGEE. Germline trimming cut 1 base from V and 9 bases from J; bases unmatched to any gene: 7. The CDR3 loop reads CASSVTTGTGSPLHF. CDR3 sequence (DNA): TGTGCCAGCAGCGTAACGACAGGGACGGGTTCACCCCTCCACTTT.

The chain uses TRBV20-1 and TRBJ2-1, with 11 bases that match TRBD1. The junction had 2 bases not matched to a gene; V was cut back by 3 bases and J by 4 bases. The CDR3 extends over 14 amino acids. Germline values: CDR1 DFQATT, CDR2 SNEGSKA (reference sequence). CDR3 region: CSARWDRGYNEQFF. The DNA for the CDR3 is TGCAGTGCTAGGTGGGACAGGGGGTACAATGAGCAGTTCTTC.

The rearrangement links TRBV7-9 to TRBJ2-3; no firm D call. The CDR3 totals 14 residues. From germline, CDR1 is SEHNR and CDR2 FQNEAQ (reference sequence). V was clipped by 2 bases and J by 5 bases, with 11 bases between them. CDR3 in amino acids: CASSLRNTGDTQYF. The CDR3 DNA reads TGTGCCAGCAGCTTACGGAACACGGGAGATACGCAGTATTTT.

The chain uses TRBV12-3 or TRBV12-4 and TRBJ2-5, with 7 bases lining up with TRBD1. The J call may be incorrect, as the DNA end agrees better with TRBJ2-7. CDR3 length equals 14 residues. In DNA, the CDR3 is TGTGCCAGCAGTGCCCGGGACAGACCCTACGAGCAGTACTTC. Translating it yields CASSARDRPYEQYF.